This T cell receptor beta chain was identified in a study of identifying expanded T cells in peripheral blood. Remarks on this clone: Antigen specificity is unknown. Other DNA sequences in this specimen translate into the identical CDR3.

TCRdb's copy holds only in-frame clones and misses some; the assay was immunoSEQ multiplex PCR. The sample records over 100,000 clones, about 87% being singletons. Germline V gene lookup returns CDR1 MNHNY and CDR2 SVGAGI (reference sequence). The CDR3 is made up of 12 amino acids. Trimming left V 0 bases short and J 2 bases short, with 1 base between. No infections or other immune events were documented during collection. General study points: About 1.2 clones differed between technical replicates, versus about 16 and 19 over time. Approximately 2-week clone count variance significantly increased as total template count grew.

Input material: blood. The TCR originated in a person between 18 and 75 years old in good health. The rearrangement joins TRBV6-6 to TRBJ1-1; no definite D call. The CDR3 is CASSYSNTEAFF. The CDR3 coding sequence is TGTGCCAGCAGTTACTCCAACACTGAAGCTTTCTTT.